Included here is one TCR beta chain sequence, with context. This specimen comes from a study of blood T cell repertoires in COVID-19. Overall study: PBMCs, B-cell-depleted T cells, or T cells provided the cDNA or gDNA that made up the material.

Repertoires were generated with immunoSEQ multiplex PCR, while TCRdb's copy carries only in-frame clones and drops some. Found here are 200,000 to 250,000 clones, around 85% of them singletons; the top ten hold 3% to 3.5%. The CDR3 length is 15 residues. Looked up from germline, CDR1 is SGHNT and CDR2 is YYREEE (reference sequence). V was cut by 0 bases and J by 6 bases, with 15 bases left in between. The source of this sequence is a woman aged 45-65 years in a cohort exposed to, infected with or recovered from COVID-19 (not recorded which). Sequenced input: PBMCs or T cells enriched from blood (not recorded which). The V call is TRBV5-4, the J call TRBJ1-2; D gene unclear. CDR3 protein: CASSLGLPTTDGYTF. CDR3 DNA sequence: TGTGCCAGCAGCTTGGGACTCCCGACCACGGATGGCTACACCTTC.